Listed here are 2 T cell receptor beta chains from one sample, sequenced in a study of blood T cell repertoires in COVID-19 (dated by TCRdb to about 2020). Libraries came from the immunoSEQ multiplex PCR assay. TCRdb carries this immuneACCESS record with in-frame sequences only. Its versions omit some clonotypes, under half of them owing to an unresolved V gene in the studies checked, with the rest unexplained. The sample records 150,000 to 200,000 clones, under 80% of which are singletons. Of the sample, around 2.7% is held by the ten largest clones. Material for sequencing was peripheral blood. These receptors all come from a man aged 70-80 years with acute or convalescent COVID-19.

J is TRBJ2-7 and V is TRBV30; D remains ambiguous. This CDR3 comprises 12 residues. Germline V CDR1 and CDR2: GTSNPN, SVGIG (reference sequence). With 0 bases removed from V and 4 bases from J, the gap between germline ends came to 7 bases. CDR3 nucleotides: TGTGCCTGGAGTGTAGTCCAGTACGAGCAGTACTTC. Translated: CAWSVVQYEQYF. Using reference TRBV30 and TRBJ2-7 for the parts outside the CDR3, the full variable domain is SQTIHQWPATLVQPVGSPLSLECTVEGTSNPNLYWYRQAAGRGLQLLFYSVGIGQISSEVPQNLSASRPQDRQFILSSKKLLLSDSGFYLCAWSVVQYEQYFGPGTRLTVT.

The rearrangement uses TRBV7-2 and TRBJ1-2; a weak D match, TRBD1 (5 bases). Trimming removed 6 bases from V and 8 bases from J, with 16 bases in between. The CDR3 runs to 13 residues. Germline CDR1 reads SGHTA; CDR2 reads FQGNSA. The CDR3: CASSPSGGFGYTF. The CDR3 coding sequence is TGTGCCAGCAGTCCCAGCGGGGGGTTCGGCTACACCTTC.